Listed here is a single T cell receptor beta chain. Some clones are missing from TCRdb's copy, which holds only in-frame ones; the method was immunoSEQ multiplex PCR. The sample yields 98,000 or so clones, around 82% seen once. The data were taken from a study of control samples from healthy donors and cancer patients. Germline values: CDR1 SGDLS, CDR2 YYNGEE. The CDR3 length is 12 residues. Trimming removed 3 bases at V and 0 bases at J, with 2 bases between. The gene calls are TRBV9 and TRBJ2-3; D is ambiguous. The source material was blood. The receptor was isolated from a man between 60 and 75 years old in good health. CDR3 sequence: CASSASTDTQYF. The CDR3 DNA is TGTGCCAGCAGCGCTAGCACAGATACGCAGTATTTT.